These T cell receptor beta chains were read from a single sample in a study of blood T cell repertoires in COVID-19. Some clones are missing from TCRdb's copy, which holds only in-frame ones; the method was immunoSEQ multiplex PCR. The table lists 140,000 to 150,000 clones, about 90% of them singletons. Sequencing was performed on peripheral blood. Receptors originate from a woman between 50 and 59 years old with acute or convalescent COVID-19. CDR3s include the opening cysteine and the closing phenylalanine or tryptophan. D genes are given only for firm matches. Clone sizes are given selectively: once, few, many, or a class where the clone is expanded.

v_call,j_call,clone_size,d_call,cdr3_nt,cdr3_aa
TRBV27,TRBJ1-2,-,TRBD1,TGTGCCAGCAGTCTGACAGGGCTCTATGGCTACACCTTC,CASSLTGLYGYTF
TRBV10-1,TRBJ2-4,-,TRBD1,TGCGCCAGCACCCGGGACAGCCCTTACTTC,CASTRDSPYF
TRBV27,TRBJ2-1,-,TRBD2,TGTGCCAGCATTGGTATCCAGCGGGGGCCTAGTGAGCAGTTCTTC,CASIGIQRGPSEQFF
TRBV7-9,TRBJ1-3,-,-,TGTGCCAGCAGCGACTCCGACGGGAGATCTGGAAACACCATATATTTT,CASSDSDGRSGNTIYF
TRBV19,TRBJ2-1,-,TRBD2,TGTGCCAGTAGTATATATATACTAGCGGAGCAGTTCTTC,CASSIYILAEQFF
TRBV25-1,TRBJ2-7,-,TRBD1,TGTGCCAGCAGTGTAGGGACAGGTACGATTGAGCAGTACTTC,CASSVGTGTIEQYF
TRBV11-1,TRBJ1-6,-,-,TGTGCCAGCAGCTTAGATGGCCATAATTCACCCCTCCACTTT,CASSLDGHNSPLHF
TRBV29-1,TRBJ1-1,-,-,TGCAGCGTTGAATGGGCACAGAACACTGAAGCTTTCTTT,CSVEWAQNTEAFF
TRBV9,TRBJ2-7,-,-,TGTGCCAGCAGCGCTTCGGCAGGGATTCCCTACGAGCAGTACTTC,CASSASAGIPYEQYF
TRBV7-9,TRBJ2-1,few,-,TGTGCCAGCAGCTTAAACCCCGGGACACCTTTTAATGAGCAGTTCTTC,CASSLNPGTPFNEQFF
TRBV18,TRBJ2-1,once,TRBD2,TGTGCCAGCTCGGCGCGGGAGGTCAAACTCAATGAGCAGTTCTTC,CASSAREVKLNEQFF
TRBV27,TRBJ2-1,-,-,TGTGCCAGCAGGAGAGGGCGGGTAACAGGGGACTCCAATGAGCAGTTCTTC,CASRRGRVTGDSNEQFF
TRBV20-1,TRBJ1-5,-,TRBD1,TGCAGTGCTAGTCTGGGGACAGGGACTCAGCCCCAGCATTTT,CSASLGTGTQPQHF
TRBV11-3,TRBJ2-7,-,-,TGTGCCAGCAGCTTAATTCGGGCAGGGGTGGCAGCCTACGAGCAGTACTTC,CASSLIRAGVAAYEQYF
TRBV10-3,TRBJ2-5,-,TRBD2,TGTGCCATCGGGAGGGACCAAGAGACCCAGTACTTC,CAIGRDQETQYF
TRBV30,TRBJ1-3,-,-,TGTGCCTGGAGTTCCCTGGCGGCAAACTCTGGAAACACCATATATTTT,CAWSSLAANSGNTIYF
TRBV11-2,TRBJ2-7,-,-,TGTGCCAGCAGCTTCGGGGTCACCTACGAGCAGTACTTC,CASSFGVTYEQYF